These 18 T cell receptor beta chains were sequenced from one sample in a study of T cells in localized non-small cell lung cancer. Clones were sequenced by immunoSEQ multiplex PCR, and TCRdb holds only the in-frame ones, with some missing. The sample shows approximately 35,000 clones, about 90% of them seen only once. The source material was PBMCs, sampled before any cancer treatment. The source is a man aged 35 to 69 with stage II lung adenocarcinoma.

CDR3 residues: CASRMAGGRDRVPFF. CDR3 DNA: TGTGCCAGTCGGATGGCAGGAGGGCGGGACAGGGTCCCTTTCTTT. The chain links TRBV19 to TRBJ1-1; TRBD1 matches 9 bases. The CDR3 spans 15 residues. Trimming took 8 bases from V and 12 from J; bases not matched to a gene: 19. Germline V CDR1 and CDR2: LNHDA, SQIVND (reference sequence).

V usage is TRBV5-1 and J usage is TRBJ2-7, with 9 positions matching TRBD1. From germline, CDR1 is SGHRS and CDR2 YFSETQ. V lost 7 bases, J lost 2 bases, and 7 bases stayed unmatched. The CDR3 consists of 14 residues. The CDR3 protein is CASFPGTGTYEQYF. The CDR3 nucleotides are TGCGCCAGCTTCCCCGGGACAGGGACCTACGAGCAGTACTTC.

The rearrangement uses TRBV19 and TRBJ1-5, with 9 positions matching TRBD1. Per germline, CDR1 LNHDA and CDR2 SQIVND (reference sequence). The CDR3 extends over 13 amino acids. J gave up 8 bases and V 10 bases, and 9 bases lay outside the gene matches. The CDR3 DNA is TGTGCCACCACAGACAGGGGGGGGGAGCCCCAGCATTTT. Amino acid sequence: CATTDRGGEPQHF.

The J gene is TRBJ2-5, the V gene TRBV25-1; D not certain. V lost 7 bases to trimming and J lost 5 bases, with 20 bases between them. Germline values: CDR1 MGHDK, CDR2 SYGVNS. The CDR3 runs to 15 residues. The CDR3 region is CASNEPTSPRETQYF. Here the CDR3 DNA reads TGTGCCAGCAATGAGCCGACAAGTCCGAGGGAGACCCAGTACTTC. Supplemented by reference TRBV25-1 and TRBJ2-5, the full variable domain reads EADIYQTPRYLVIGTGKKITLECSQTMGHDKMYWYQQDPGMELHLIHYSYGVNSTEKGDLSSESTVSRIRTEHFPLTLESARPSHTSQYLCASNEPTSPRETQYFGPGTRLLVL.

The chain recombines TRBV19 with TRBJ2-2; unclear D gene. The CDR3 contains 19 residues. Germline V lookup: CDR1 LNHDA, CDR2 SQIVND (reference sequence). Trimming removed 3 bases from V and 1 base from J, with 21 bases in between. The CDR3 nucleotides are TGTGCCAGTAGTATGTTGATCCCTAGTCGTAAGGGGAACACCGGGGAGCTGTTTTTT. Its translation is CASSMLIPSRKGNTGELFF.

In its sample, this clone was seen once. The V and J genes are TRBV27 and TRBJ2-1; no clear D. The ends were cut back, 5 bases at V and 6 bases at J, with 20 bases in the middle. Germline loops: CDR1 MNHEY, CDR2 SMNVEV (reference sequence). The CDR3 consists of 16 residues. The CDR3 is CASSARLRGYSNEQFF. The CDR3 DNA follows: TGTGCCAGCAGTGCCAGACTGCGCGGCTATTCCAATGAGCAGTTCTTC.

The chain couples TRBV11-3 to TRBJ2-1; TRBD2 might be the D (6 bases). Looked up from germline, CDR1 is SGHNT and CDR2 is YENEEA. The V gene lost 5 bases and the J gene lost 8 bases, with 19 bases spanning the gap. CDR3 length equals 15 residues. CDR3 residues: CASSHSGPTSHEQFF. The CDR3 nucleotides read TGTGCCAGCAGCCACAGCGGGCCCACCTCCCATGAGCAGTTCTTC.

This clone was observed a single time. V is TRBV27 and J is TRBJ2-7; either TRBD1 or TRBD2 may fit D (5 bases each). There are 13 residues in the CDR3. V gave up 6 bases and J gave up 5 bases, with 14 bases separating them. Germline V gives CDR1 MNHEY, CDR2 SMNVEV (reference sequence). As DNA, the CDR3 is TGTGCCAGCAGCACCGATGGGGACCACGAGCAGTACTTC. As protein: CASSTDGDHEQYF.

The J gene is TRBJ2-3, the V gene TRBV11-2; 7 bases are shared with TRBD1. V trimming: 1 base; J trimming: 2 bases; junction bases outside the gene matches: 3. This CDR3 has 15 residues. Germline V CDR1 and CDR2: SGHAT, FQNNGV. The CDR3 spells CASSLVTGPTDTQYF. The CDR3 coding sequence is TGTGCCAGCAGCTTAGTGACAGGGCCCACAGATACGCAGTATTTT.

CDR3 in DNA: TGTGCCAGCAGTAAGGGGGTTAGCACTGAAGCTTTCTTT. This sequence encodes CASSKGVSTEAFF. The chain employs TRBV2 and TRBJ1-1, with a possible D match to TRBD1 (6 bases). V was clipped by 5 bases and J by 4 bases, with 11 bases between them. The germline CDR1 and CDR2 sequences are SNHLY and FYNNEI. CDR3 length: 13 amino acids.

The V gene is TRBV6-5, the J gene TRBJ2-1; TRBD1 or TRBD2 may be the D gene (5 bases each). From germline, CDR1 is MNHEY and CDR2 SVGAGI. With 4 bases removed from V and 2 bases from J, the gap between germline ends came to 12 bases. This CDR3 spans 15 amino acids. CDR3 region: CASSLQEDPYNEQFF. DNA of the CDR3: TGTGCCAGCAGTTTACAGGAGGACCCCTACAATGAGCAGTTCTTC.

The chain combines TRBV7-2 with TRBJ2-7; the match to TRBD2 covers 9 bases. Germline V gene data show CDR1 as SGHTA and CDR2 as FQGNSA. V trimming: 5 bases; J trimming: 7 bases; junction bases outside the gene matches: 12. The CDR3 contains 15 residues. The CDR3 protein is CASSPGTSGWMEQYF. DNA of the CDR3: TGTGCCAGCAGCCCAGGCACTAGCGGGTGGATGGAGCAGTACTTC.

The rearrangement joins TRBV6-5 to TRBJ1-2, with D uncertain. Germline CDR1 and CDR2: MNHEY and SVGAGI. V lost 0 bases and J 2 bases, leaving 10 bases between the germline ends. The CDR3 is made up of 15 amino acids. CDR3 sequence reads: CASSYSYGDNYGYTF. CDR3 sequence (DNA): TGTGCCAGCAGTTACTCGTACGGAGACAACTATGGCTACACCTTC.

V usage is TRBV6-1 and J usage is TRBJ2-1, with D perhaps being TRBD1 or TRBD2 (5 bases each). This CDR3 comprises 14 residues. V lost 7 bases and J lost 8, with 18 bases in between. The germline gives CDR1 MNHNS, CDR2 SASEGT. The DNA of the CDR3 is TGTGCCAGCAAGTTCGGGGCCAGCCGGGATGAGCAGTTCTTC. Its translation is CASKFGASRDEQFF.

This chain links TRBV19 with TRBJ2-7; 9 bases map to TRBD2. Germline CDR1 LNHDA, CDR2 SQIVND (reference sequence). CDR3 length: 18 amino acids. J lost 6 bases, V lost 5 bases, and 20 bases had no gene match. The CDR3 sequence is CASSGIIGAGGLWGEQYF. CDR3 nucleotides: TGTGCCAGTAGTGGTATTATCGGAGCGGGAGGTTTGTGGGGCGAGCAGTACTTC.

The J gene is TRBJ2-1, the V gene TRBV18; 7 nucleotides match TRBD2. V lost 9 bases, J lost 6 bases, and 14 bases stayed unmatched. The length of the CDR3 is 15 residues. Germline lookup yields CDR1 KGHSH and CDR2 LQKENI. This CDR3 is CASLAAGGFGNEQFF. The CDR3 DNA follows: TGTGCCAGTCTAGCGGCCGGGGGGTTCGGCAATGAGCAGTTCTTC.

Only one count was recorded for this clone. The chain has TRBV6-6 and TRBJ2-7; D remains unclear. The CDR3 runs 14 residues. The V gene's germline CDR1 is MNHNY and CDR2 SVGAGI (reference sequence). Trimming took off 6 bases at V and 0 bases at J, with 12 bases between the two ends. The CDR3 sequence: CASRPLPSSYEQYF. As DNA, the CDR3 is TGTGCCAGCAGACCTCTACCTAGCTCCTACGAGCAGTACTTC.

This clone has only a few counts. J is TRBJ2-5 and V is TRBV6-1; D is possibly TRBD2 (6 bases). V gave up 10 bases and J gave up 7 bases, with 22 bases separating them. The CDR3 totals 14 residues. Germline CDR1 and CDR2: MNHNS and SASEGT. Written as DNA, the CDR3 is TGTGCCACAACCCCGGACCCCTCCGGGGGGACCCAGTACTTC. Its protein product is CATTPDPSGGTQYF.